A single sample gave rise to the 19 T cell receptor beta chains below, sequenced in a study of T cell repertoires in cytomegalovirus infection. In TCRdb, the reads were re-called with MiXCR into one record per CDR3 protein. The sample records 640,000 or so distinct CDR3 sequences, around a third being singletons. No cognate antigen is known for these TCRs. Here the sequenced sample was cultured PBMCs, taken from culture after CMV antigen stimulation. These receptors all stem from a human donor in good health (CMV status not recorded). Some clones in this sample may be carry-over from other donors' samples.

The chain is built from TRBV12-3 or TRBV12-4 and TRBJ1-2; no definite D call. The V end lost 10 bases, the J end lost 5 bases, and 14 bases lay between the germline ends. The CDR3 has 12 amino acids. CDR3 in amino acids: CATHAWTYGYTF. The CDR3 region has the DNA TGTGCCACACACGCCTGGACGTATGGCTACACCTTC.

The CDR3 region has the DNA TGTGCCAGCAGCTTCTCCCGCGGCTACACCTTC. This translates into CASSFSRGYTF. The rearrangement joins TRBV7-6 to TRBJ1-2; D unresolved. Germline V CDR1 and CDR2: SGHVS, FNYEAQ. V was trimmed by 3 bases and J by 8 bases, leaving 7 bases between them. This CDR3 has 11 residues. Full variable domain (missing parts from reference TRBV7-6 and TRBJ1-2): GAGVSQSPRYKVTKRGQDVALRCDPISGHVSLYWYRQALGQGPEFLTYFNYEAQQDKSGLPNDRFSAERPEGSISTLTIQRTEQRDSAMYRCASSFSRGYTFGSGTRLTVV.

CDR3 sequence: CASSLNPGGWYEQYF. DNA for the CDR3: TGTGCCAGCAGCTTGAACCCGGGGGGGTGGTACGAGCAGTACTTC. The rearrangement links TRBV7-2 to TRBJ2-7, with 8 nucleotides matching TRBD2. The length of the CDR3 is 15 residues. Unmatched junction bases numbered 8, after V lost 3 bases and J lost 4 bases. CDR1 SGHTA and CDR2 FQGNSA come from the germline V gene.

This clonotype came up many times. The J gene is TRBJ1-1, the V gene TRBV2; D remains ambiguous. Per germline, CDR1 SNHLY and CDR2 FYNNEI. Trimming removed 7 bases at V and 6 bases at J, with 15 bases between. CDR3 size: 13 residues. CDR3 nucleotide sequence: TGTGCCAGCAAAGAACGGAATAGACCTGAAGCTTTCTTT. Amino acids: CASKERNRPEAFF.

The chain employs TRBV6-6 and TRBJ2-7; D possibly corresponds to TRBD1 (6 bases). V was shortened by 6 bases and J by 3 bases, with 9 bases between the two germline ends. The CDR3 runs 12 residues. Germline V gene lookup returns CDR1 MNHNY and CDR2 SVGAGI (reference sequence). The CDR3 DNA follows: TGTGCCAGCAGGGACAGCAACTACGAGCAGTACTTC. Encoded protein: CASRDSNYEQYF.

This clonotype was seen a few times. The V and J genes are TRBV6-2 or TRBV6-3 and TRBJ1-1; D not certain. Trimming pared 6 bases from V and 5 bases from J, leaving 7 bases between. This CDR3 spans 11 amino acids. CDR1 is MNHEY, CDR2 SVGEGT, per germline. CDR3 in DNA: TGTGCCAGCAGCAGGAGGACTGAAGCTTTCTTT. This gives the protein CASSRRTEAFF.

There are a few counts of this clonotype. V usage is TRBV7-2 and J usage is TRBJ2-1, with TRBD1 identical over 12 bases. CDR1 and CDR2 from the germline V gene are SGHTA and FQGNSA. CDR3 length: 15 amino acids. The V segment lost 4 bases and the J segment 6 bases; nucleotides outside the gene matches: 4. In DNA form, the CDR3 reads TGTGCCAGCAGCTCCGGGACAGGGGGCTTCAATGAGCAGTTCTTC. This sequence encodes CASSSGTGGFNEQFF.

The rearrangement joins TRBV10-3 to TRBJ1-4; D is undetermined. The CDR3 extends over 15 amino acids. The V end lost 0 bases, the J end lost 2 bases, and 7 bases lay between the germline ends. Germline lookup yields CDR1 ENHRY and CDR2 SYGVKD. CDR3 in DNA: TGTGCCATCAGTGAGTCATCGGGGACTAATGAAAAACTGTTTTTT. It yields the protein CAISESSGTNEKLFF.

The V gene is TRBV4-1, the J gene TRBJ2-7; perhaps D is TRBD1 or TRBD2 (5 bases each). Per the germline V gene, CDR1 is MGHRA and CDR2 is YSYEKL. This CDR3 has 14 amino acids. V was clipped by 4 bases and J by 7 bases, with 17 bases between them. CDR3 nucleotides: TGCGCCAGCAGCCCCGCCCGGGGCCAGGAGGAGCAGTACTTC. This translates into CASSPARGQEEQYF.

The chain links TRBV27 to TRBJ1-2; D is unresolved. Germline CDR1 reads MNHEY; CDR2 reads SMNVEV (reference sequence). The CDR3 covers 14 residues. Deletions cut 6 bases from V and 5 bases from J, with 16 bases between. CDR3 in amino acids: CASSLKPPLYGYTF. In nucleotides, the CDR3 is TGTGCCAGCAGCCTAAAACCCCCGTTGTATGGCTACACCTTC.

This chain joins TRBV20-1 and TRBJ1-6; D unresolved. This CDR3 is built from 13 residues. The V and J ends lost 8 bases and 7 bases respectively, with 15 bases between them. The germline V gene has CDR1 DFQATT and CDR2 SNEGSKA (reference sequence). The DNA for the CDR3 is TGCAGTCCCCGGGGAGGAGGGAATTCACCCCTCCACTTT. It yields the protein CSPRGGGNSPLHF.

This clonotype was observed a handful of times. The V call is TRBV9, the J call TRBJ2-2; D unclear. The CDR3 runs 14 residues. Germline V gene data show CDR1 as SGDLS and CDR2 as YYNGEE. V lost 0 bases to trimming and J lost 4 bases, with 7 bases between them. CDR3 sequence (DNA): TGTGCCAGCAGCGTAGTTTCAACCACCGGGGAGCTGTTTTTT. This codes for CASSVVSTTGELFF.

This chain uses TRBV2 with TRBJ2-7, with 8 bases lining up with TRBD1. There are 14 residues in the CDR3. V trimming: 6 bases; J trimming: 2 bases; junction bases outside the gene matches: 6. Germline loops: CDR1 SNHLY, CDR2 FYNNEI. Here the CDR3 reads CASRRTGNAYEQYF. CDR3 DNA sequence: TGTGCCAGCAGAAGGACAGGGAACGCCTACGAGCAGTACTTC.

This chain connects TRBV20-1 to TRBJ2-7; D perhaps matches TRBD2 (6 bases). The V and J ends lost 4 bases and 2 bases respectively, with 12 bases between them. The length of the CDR3 is 13 residues. Germline CDR1 DFQATT, CDR2 SNEGSKA (reference sequence). CDR3 in DNA: TGCAGTGCTACCAGGGACTCTCCCTACGAGCAGTACTTC. The encoded protein is CSATRDSPYEQYF.

This sequence joins TRBV5-4 and TRBJ2-3; D unresolved. Germline V gene data show CDR1 as SGHNT and CDR2 as YYREEE (reference sequence). The CDR3 has 14 residues. V was pared by 4 bases and J by 6 bases, with 15 bases between. Here the CDR3 reads CASSRASLGDTQYF. In DNA, the CDR3 is TGTGCCAGCAGCCGGGCCAGCTTAGGCGATACGCAGTATTTT.

This clonotype was counted a few times. V usage is TRBV19 and J usage is TRBJ2-1; D gene ambiguous. V gave up 4 bases and J gave up 9 bases, with 19 bases separating them. This CDR3 is 15 amino acids long. Germline lookup yields CDR1 LNHDA and CDR2 SQIVND (reference sequence). The chain's CDR3 is CASSTAPDGLGEQFF. CDR3 sequence (DNA): TGTGCCAGTAGTACCGCCCCGGACGGGTTGGGTGAGCAGTTCTTC.

This chain uses TRBV14 with TRBJ2-2; 7 nucleotides agree with TRBD1. Germline V gene data show CDR1 as SGHDN and CDR2 as FVKESK. Unmatched junction bases numbered 16, after V lost 4 bases and J lost 5 bases. This CDR3 spans 18 amino acids. Written as DNA, the CDR3 is TGTGCCAGCAGCCTTACCGGGACAGCAGACTTTGAAACCGGGGAGCTGTTTTTT. This gives the protein CASSLTGTADFETGELFF.

This clonotype was detected only a few times. V and J are TRBV2 and TRBJ2-2; D unclear. The length of the CDR3 is 14 residues. V lost 4 bases and J lost 7, with 13 bases in between. CDR1 SNHLY and CDR2 FYNNEI come from the germline V gene. Here the CDR3 reads CASSGPRTGGELFF. The CDR3 nucleotides read TGTGCCAGCAGTGGCCCCAGGACCGGCGGGGAGCTGTTTTTT.

This clonotype is a singleton in its sample. V usage is TRBV10-3 and J usage is TRBJ2-1; 10 bases are shared with TRBD2. The CDR3 covers 15 residues. Germline V gene data show CDR1 as ENHRY and CDR2 as SYGVKD. J was trimmed by 3 bases and V by 2 bases; bases with no gene match: 1. The CDR3 DNA reads as TGTGCCATCAGTGAGAGACTAGCGGGCTACAATGAGCAGTTCTTC. It is translated as CAISERLAGYNEQFF.